One and the same sample provided the 30 T cell receptor beta chains below, sequenced in a study of neurological immune-mediated disorders. TCRdb re-derived calls from the 5' RACE reads in MiXCR, one entry per CDR3 protein. The sample holds some 60,000 distinct CDR3 sequences, around a tenth seen once. The time point denotes: longitudinal time-point 2. The sample consisted of PBMCs. The receptors originated from a man in his thirties or forties in good health.

The CDR3 DNA follows: TGTGCCAGCAGACCGGACGGCTCTTACGAGCAGTACTTC. Residues: CASRPDGSYEQYF. V usage is TRBV2 and J usage is TRBJ2-7; D not certain. The V and J ends lost 6 bases and 4 bases respectively, with 13 bases between them. Looked up from germline, CDR1 is SNHLY and CDR2 is FYNNEI. This CDR3 region has 13 residues.

This clonotype has ten or more counts. The rearrangement links TRBV27 to TRBJ2-2; 10 nucleotides agree with TRBD2. Trimming took 8 bases from V and 5 from J; bases not matched to a gene: 8. Germline V gene sequence: CDR1 MNHEY, CDR2 SMNVEV (reference sequence). The CDR3 covers 15 residues. CDR3 sequence reads: CASRLAGADTGELFF. The CDR3 bases are TGTGCCAGCCGGCTAGCGGGAGCCGATACCGGGGAGCTGTTTTTT.

The rearrangement uses TRBV6-5 and TRBJ2-2; D not certain. V dropped 4 bases and J dropped 0 bases, with 12 bases sitting between them. Germline-derived CDR1 and CDR2 are MNHEY and SVGAGI. The CDR3 has 16 amino acids. Here the CDR3 reads CASSFRPRSNTGELFF. CDR3 sequence (DNA): TGTGCCAGCAGTTTCCGGCCCCGTTCGAACACCGGGGAGCTGTTTTTT.

This clonotype has a count of ten or more. The chain uses TRBV3-1 and TRBJ2-7, with 10 bases lining up with TRBD1. The germline gives CDR1 LGHDT, CDR2 YNNKEL (reference sequence). The CDR3 consists of 14 residues. The junction had 7 bases not matched to a gene; V was cut back by 5 bases and J by 6 bases. The CDR3 loop is CASSYRQGAAEQYF. In DNA form, the CDR3 reads TGTGCCAGCAGCTATCGACAGGGGGCGGCCGAGCAGTACTTC.

There are many counts of this clonotype. The chain is built from TRBV2 and TRBJ2-5, with 9 bases matching TRBD1. Germline V CDR1 and CDR2: SNHLY, FYNNEI. The junction had 3 bases not matched to a gene; V was cut back by 9 bases and J by 4 bases. CDR3 length equals 12 residues. Here the CDR3 DNA reads TGTGCCAGGGGACAGGGCCTAGAGACCCAGTACTTC. Translating gives CARGQGLETQYF.

This clonotype occurred many times. The V gene is TRBV24-1, the J gene TRBJ2-2; D is possibly TRBD1 (6 bases). Germline assignment: CDR1 KGHDR and CDR2 SFDVKD. V gave up 4 bases and J gave up 5 bases, with 10 bases separating them. The CDR3 extends over 14 amino acids. The CDR3 coding sequence is TGTGCCACCAGTGACTACAGGGATACCGGGGAGCTGTTTTTT. Amino acid sequence: CATSDYRDTGELFF.

This clonotype was seen many times. The genes are TRBV28 and TRBJ1-2; 8 bases line up with TRBD1. V was clipped by 6 bases and J by 4 bases; unmatched bases: 13. Germline-derived CDR1 and CDR2 are MDHEN and SYDVKM. The CDR3 sequence is 16 residues long. CDR3 residues: CASSAPFRGLFYGYTF. The CDR3 DNA reads as TGTGCCAGCAGCGCACCCTTCAGGGGGCTCTTCTATGGCTACACCTTC.

This clonotype was detected ten times or more. This rearrangement joins TRBV29-1 to TRBJ2-6; 7 bases are shared with TRBD2. Germline V gene sequence: CDR1 SQVTM, CDR2 ANQGSEA. The length of the CDR3 is 18 residues. V was clipped by 4 bases and J by 0 bases; unmatched bases: 12. The CDR3 spells CSVAVGQGGVSGANVLTF. DNA of the CDR3: TGCAGCGTTGCGGTGGGGCAGGGAGGGGTCTCTGGGGCCAACGTCCTGACTTTC.

This clonotype appeared a few times. CDR3: CASSLSSQNQPQHF. The CDR3 DNA reads TGTGCCAGCAGCTTAAGTTCACAGAATCAGCCCCAGCATTTT. This chain uses TRBV7-2 with TRBJ1-5; D gene uncertain. Germline CDR1 SGHTA, CDR2 FQGNSA. CDR3 size: 14 residues. V gave up 2 bases and J gave up 4 bases, with 9 bases separating them. Using reference TRBV7-2 and TRBJ1-5 for the parts outside the CDR3, the full variable domain is GAGVSQSPSNKVTEKGKDVELRCDPISGHTALYWYRQSLGQGLEFLIYFQGNSAPDKSGLPSDRFSAERTGGSVSTLTIQRTQQEDSAVYLCASSLSSQNQPQHFGDGTRLSIL.

This clonotype was observed many times. J is TRBJ2-5 and V is TRBV20-1; 7 bases align to TRBD1. Trimming removed 0 bases from V and 1 base from J; junction bases left unmatched: 5. The CDR3 is 15 amino acids. From germline, CDR1 is DFQATT and CDR2 SNEGSKA (reference sequence). CDR3 sequence: CSARDFPGGQETQYF. The DNA of the CDR3 is TGCAGTGCTAGAGATTTCCCAGGGGGCCAAGAGACCCAGTACTTC.

Notes on this clonotype: This could be a read error, since a much larger clone is one nucleotide away. The CDR3: CASSIHGDQPQHF. CDR3 DNA: TGTGCCAGTAGTATACATGGGGACCAGCCCCAGCATTTT. This sequence joins TRBV19 and TRBJ1-5; maybe TRBD1 (5 bases). Between the trimmed V and J ends, which lost 2 bases and 7 bases, there was a span of 9 bases. The germline V gene encodes CDR1 LNHDA and CDR2 SQIVND (reference sequence). The CDR3 has 13 amino acids.

This clonotype was counted at least ten times. V gene TRBV5-7 combines with J gene TRBJ2-7; 8 bases align to TRBD2. TRBV5-7 counts as an open reading frame of uncertain function. Trimming removed 1 base from V and 0 bases from J; junction bases left unmatched: 3. The CDR3 contains 15 residues. CDR3 coding DNA: TGTGCCAGCAGCTTGCGGGAGGGCCTCTCCTACGAGCAGTACTTC. Protein product: CASSLREGLSYEQYF.

Ten or more counts support this clonotype. V and J are TRBV29-1 and TRBJ2-5, with D perhaps TRBD1 (5 bases). Trimming shortened V by 6 bases and J by 1 base, and 15 bases separated the two germline ends. Germline lookup yields CDR1 SQVTM and CDR2 ANQGSEA. CDR3 length: 14 amino acids. The CDR3 region has the DNA TGCAGCGTGGTCTTAGGGGCAATCCAAGAGACCCAGTACTTC. Translated: CSVVLGAIQETQYF.

J is TRBJ2-1 and V is TRBV7-3; TRBD1 might be the D (5 bases). CDR3 length: 15 residues. Germline V gene lookup returns CDR1 SGHTA and CDR2 FQGTGA. V gave up 2 bases and J gave up 3 bases, with 11 bases separating them. CDR3 sequence: CASSLSREHYNEQFF. For the CDR3, the DNA is TGTGCCAGCAGCTTATCCAGGGAACACTACAATGAGCAGTTCTTC.

This clonotype was seen repeatedly, ten times or more. The rearrangement joins TRBV7-7 to TRBJ2-3, with D perhaps TRBD1 (5 bases). The CDR3 is 13 residues long. Germline V gene lookup returns CDR1 SSHAT and CDR2 FNYEAQ (reference sequence). Deletions cut 5 bases from V and 6 bases from J, with 12 bases between. The CDR3: CASSTRQTDTQYF. The CDR3 region has the DNA TGTGCCAGCAGCACCAGACAGACGGATACGCAGTATTTT. Full variable domain (outside the CDR3, taken from reference TRBV7-7 and TRBJ2-3): GAGVSQSPRYKVTKRGQDVTLRCDPISSHATLYWYQQALGQGPEFLTYFNYEAQPDKSGLPSDRFSAERPEGSISTLTIQRTEQRDSAMYRCASSTRQTDTQYFGPGTRLTVL.

This clonotype has at least ten counts. The chain is built from TRBV20-1 and TRBJ1-1; weak D call: TRBD1 (5 bases). The ends were cut back, 0 bases at V and 0 bases at J, with 17 bases in the middle. The CDR3 runs 17 residues. In germline, CDR1 is DFQATT, CDR2 SNEGSKA (reference sequence). In nucleotides, the CDR3 is TGCAGTGCTAGAGATCGAATGGGGGTCCTGATGAACACTGAAGCTTTCTTT. It translates to CSARDRMGVLMNTEAFF.

This clonotype was counted many times. The rearrangement links TRBV3-1 to TRBJ2-5; D is unresolved. Germline V gene sequence: CDR1 LGHDT, CDR2 YNNKEL (reference sequence). The CDR3 runs to 16 residues. V lost 0 bases and J lost 0, with 11 bases in between. DNA of the CDR3: TGTGCCAGCAGCCAAGATTGGACGGCCTACCAAGAGACCCAGTACTTC. This encodes CASSQDWTAYQETQYF.

This clonotype was detected ten times or more. The genes are TRBV5-1 and TRBJ1-2; possible D gene TRBD1, 5 bases. V shed 0 bases and J shed 0 bases, with 9 bases lying between them. The germline gives CDR1 SGHRS, CDR2 YFSETQ. CDR3 length equals 15 residues. The CDR3 here is CASSLEGTTNYGYTF. The CDR3 region has the DNA TGCGCCAGCAGCTTGGAAGGGACCACTAACTATGGCTACACCTTC.

This clonotype was recorded at least ten times. J is TRBJ2-7 and V is TRBV20-1; 11 bases align to TRBD2. The V gene's germline CDR1 is DFQATT and CDR2 SNEGSKA (reference sequence). This CDR3 is 13 amino acids long. With V trimmed by 7 bases and J by 8 bases, 10 bases remained unmatched. The CDR3 protein is CSGTSGLVEQQYF. The DNA for the CDR3 is TGCAGTGGGACTAGCGGGCTAGTGGAGCAGCAGTACTTC.

This clonotype was counted at least ten times. The chain employs TRBV18 and TRBJ1-6; 8 bases match TRBD1. This CDR3 is 14 amino acids long. V shed 3 bases and J 10 bases; nucleotides not matched to a gene: 5. The germline V gene has CDR1 KGHSH and CDR2 LQKENI. The DNA of the CDR3 is TGTGCCAGCTCACCCGACAGGGGTTGGTCACCCCTCCACTTT. Encoded protein: CASSPDRGWSPLHF.

This clonotype appeared many times. The CDR3 sequence: CASRRTQVTGELFF. In nucleotides, the CDR3 is TGTGCCAGCAGGAGGACCCAGGTCACCGGGGAGCTGTTTTTT. V and J are TRBV12-3 or TRBV12-4 and TRBJ2-2; D is unclear. Trimming took 6 bases from V and 4 from J, leaving 12 bases between them. This CDR3 region has 14 residues.

This clonotype was found many times. The V call is TRBV5-1, the J call TRBJ2-7; TRBD1 might be the D (6 bases). Germline V gives CDR1 SGHRS, CDR2 YFSETQ. The CDR3 runs to 14 residues. Trimming removed 0 bases from V and 3 bases from J, with 10 bases in between. The CDR3 sequence is CASSLAPGVYEQYF. The CDR3 DNA reads as TGCGCCAGCAGCTTGGCCCCAGGGGTCTACGAGCAGTACTTC.

This clonotype was recorded many times. The chain employs TRBV7-2 and TRBJ2-1, with 12 bases identical to TRBD2. CDR1 and CDR2 (germline): SGHTA, FQGNSA. CDR3 length: 14 amino acids. J lost 7 bases, V lost 5 bases, and 3 bases had no gene match. CDR3 sequence (DNA): TGTGCCAGCAGCCGACTAGCGGGAGCGAATGAGCAGTTCTTC. It specifies CASSRLAGANEQFF. The variable domain in full, with the rest retrieved from reference TRBV7-2 and TRBJ2-1, is GAGVSQSPSNKVTEKGKDVELRCDPISGHTALYWYRQSLGQGLEFLIYFQGNSAPDKSGLPSDRFSAERTGGSVSTLTIQRTQQEDSAVYLCASSRLAGANEQFFGPGTRLTVL.

This clonotype was detected many times. V gene TRBV28 combines with J gene TRBJ1-1, with D unclear. Between the trimmed V and J ends, which lost 3 bases and 4 bases, there was a span of 3 bases. Germline V gives CDR1 MDHEN, CDR2 SYDVKM. The CDR3 totals 11 residues. The CDR3 loop is CASSLSTEAFF. CDR3 bases: TGTGCCAGCAGTTTGAGCACTGAAGCTTTCTTT.

This clonotype was seen ten or more times. In DNA, the CDR3 is TGTGCCATCTCTGCTAGCGGCAACACAGATACGCAGTATTTT. Its protein product is CAISASGNTDTQYF. The chain links TRBV7-8 to TRBJ2-3; 7 bases match TRBD2. Germline trimming cut 10 bases from V and 2 bases from J; bases unmatched to any gene: 9. CDR1 is SGHVS and CDR2 is FQNEAQ in the germline V gene. There are 14 residues in the CDR3.

As concerns this clonotype: Since a much larger clone is just one base distant, this may be a read error. The chain couples TRBV20-1 to TRBJ2-5, with D perhaps TRBD1 (5 bases). The V and J ends lost 8 bases and 2 bases respectively, with 15 bases between them. CDR1 is DFQATT, CDR2 SNEGSKA, per germline (reference sequence). The CDR3 has 13 amino acids. The CDR3 sequence: CSTKTGDQETQYF. CDR3 sequence (DNA): TGCAGTACTAAAACAGGTGATCAAGAGACCCAGTACTTC.

The CDR3 DNA reads as TGTGCCAGCAGCAAAGGCCGCGGAGGGACCTACGAGCAGTACTTC. It yields the protein CASSKGRGGTYEQYF. The chain couples TRBV21-1 to TRBJ2-7; the table's TRBD2 call for D was not verified on the DNA. TRBV21-1 is marked as a pseudogene. The CDR3 length is 15 residues.

This clonotype was observed many times. This chain joins TRBV5-1 and TRBJ2-7; D is unclear. This CDR3 is built from 14 residues. V lost 3 bases and J lost 2, with 12 bases in between. CDR1 is SGHRS and CDR2 is YFSETQ in the germline V gene. The CDR3 spells CASSWTDGPYEQYF. The CDR3, as DNA: TGCGCCAGCAGCTGGACCGACGGACCCTACGAGCAGTACTTC.

At least ten counts were recorded for this clonotype. This chain links TRBV2 with TRBJ2-1; perhaps TRBD2 as D (5 bases). Trimming shortened V by 5 bases and J by 2 bases, and 10 bases separated the two germline ends. There are 14 residues in the CDR3. Germline lookup yields CDR1 SNHLY and CDR2 FYNNEI. The CDR3 coding sequence is TGTGCCAGCAGTCTGGACGGGACCTACAATGAGCAGTTCTTC. It encodes CASSLDGTYNEQFF.

This clonotype was seen repeatedly, ten times or more. This rearrangement joins TRBV11-2 to TRBJ2-7; 11 positions agree with TRBD2. V shed 5 bases, J shed 4 bases, and the junction held 13 bases outside the gene matches. Germline V gives CDR1 SGHAT, CDR2 FQNNGV. This CDR3 has 17 amino acids. In DNA form, the CDR3 reads TGTGCCAGCAGCCCCCGGGGTAGCGGGAGGGCCGGTTACGAGCAGTACTTC. Translation: CASSPRGSGRAGYEQYF.